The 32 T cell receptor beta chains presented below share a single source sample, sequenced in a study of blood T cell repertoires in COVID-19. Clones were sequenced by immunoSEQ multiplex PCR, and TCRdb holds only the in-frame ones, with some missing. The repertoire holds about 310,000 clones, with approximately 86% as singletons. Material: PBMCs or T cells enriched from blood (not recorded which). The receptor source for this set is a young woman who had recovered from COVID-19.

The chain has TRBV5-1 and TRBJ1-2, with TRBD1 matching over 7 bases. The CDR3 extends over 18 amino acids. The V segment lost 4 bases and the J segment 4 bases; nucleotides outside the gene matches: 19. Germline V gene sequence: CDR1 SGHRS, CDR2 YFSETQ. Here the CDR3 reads CASSDTEATAAGGYGYTF. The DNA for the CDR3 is TGCGCCAGCAGCGACACTGAGGCTACTGCGGCAGGGGGCTATGGCTACACCTTC.

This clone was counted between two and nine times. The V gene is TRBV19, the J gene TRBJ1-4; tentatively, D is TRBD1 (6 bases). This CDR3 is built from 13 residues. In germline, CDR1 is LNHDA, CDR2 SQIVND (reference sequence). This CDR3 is CGSAGAQDEKLFF. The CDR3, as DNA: TGTGGGTCGGCAGGGGCCCAGGATGAAAAACTGTTTTTT.

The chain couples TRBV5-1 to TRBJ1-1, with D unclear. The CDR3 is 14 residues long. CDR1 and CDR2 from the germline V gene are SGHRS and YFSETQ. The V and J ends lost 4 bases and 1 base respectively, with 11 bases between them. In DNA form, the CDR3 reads TGCGCCAGCAGCCCCATGCCAGAGAACACTGAAGCTTTCTTT. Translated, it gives CASSPMPENTEAFF.

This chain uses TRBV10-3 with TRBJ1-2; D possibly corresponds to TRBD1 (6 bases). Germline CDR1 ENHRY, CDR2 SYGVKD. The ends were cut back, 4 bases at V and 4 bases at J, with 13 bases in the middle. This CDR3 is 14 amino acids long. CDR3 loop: CAISAGVLGYGYTF. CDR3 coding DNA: TGTGCCATCAGTGCAGGGGTGTTGGGCTATGGCTACACCTTC.

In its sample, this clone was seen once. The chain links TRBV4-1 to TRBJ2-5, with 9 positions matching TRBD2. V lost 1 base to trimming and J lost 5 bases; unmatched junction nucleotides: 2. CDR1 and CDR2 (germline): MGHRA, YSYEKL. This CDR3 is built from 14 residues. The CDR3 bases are TGCGCCAGCAGCCAAGCTCTAGCGGGGGAGACCCAGTACTTC. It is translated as CASSQALAGETQYF.

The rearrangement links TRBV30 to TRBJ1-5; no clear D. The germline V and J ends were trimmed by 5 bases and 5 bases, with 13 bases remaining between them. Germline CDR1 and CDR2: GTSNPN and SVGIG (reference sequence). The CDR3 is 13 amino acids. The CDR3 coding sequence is TGTGCCTGGGGACTACGGGTGGATCAGCCCCAGCATTTT. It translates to CAWGLRVDQPQHF.

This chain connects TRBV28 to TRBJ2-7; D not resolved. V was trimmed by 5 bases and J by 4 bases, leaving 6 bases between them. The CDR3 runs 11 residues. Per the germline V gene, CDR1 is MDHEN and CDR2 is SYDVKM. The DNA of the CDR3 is TGTGCCAGCAGTGGCATTTACGAGCAGTACTTC. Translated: CASSGIYEQYF.

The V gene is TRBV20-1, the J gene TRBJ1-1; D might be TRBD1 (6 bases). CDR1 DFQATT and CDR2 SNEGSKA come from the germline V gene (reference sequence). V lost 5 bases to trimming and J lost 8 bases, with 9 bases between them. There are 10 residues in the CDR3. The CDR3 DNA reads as TGCAGTGCTCAAACAGGGGAAGCTTTCTTT. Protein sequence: CSAQTGEAFF.

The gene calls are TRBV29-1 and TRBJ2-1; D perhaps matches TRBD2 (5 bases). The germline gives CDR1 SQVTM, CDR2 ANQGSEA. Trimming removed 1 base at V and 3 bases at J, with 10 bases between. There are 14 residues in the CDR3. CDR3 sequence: CSVEGFDYYNEQFF. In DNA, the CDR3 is TGCAGCGTTGAAGGGTTTGACTACTACAATGAGCAGTTCTTC.

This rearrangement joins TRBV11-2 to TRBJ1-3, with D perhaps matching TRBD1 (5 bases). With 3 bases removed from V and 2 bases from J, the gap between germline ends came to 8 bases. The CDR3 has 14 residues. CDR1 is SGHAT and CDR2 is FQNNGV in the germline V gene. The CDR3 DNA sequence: TGTGCCAGCAGCTTTGCGACAGCTGGAAACACCATATATTTT. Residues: CASSFATAGNTIYF.

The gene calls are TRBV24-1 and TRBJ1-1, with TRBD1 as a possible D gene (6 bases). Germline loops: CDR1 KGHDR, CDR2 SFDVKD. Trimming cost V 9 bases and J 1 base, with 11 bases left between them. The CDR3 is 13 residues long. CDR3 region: CATRDMRNTEAFF. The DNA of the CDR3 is TGTGCCACCCGGGACATGCGGAACACTGAAGCTTTCTTT.

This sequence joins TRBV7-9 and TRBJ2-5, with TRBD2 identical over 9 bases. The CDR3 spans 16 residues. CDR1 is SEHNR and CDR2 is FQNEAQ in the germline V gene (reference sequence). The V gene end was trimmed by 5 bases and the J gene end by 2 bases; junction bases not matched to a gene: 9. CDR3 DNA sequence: TGTGCCAGCAGCCCCGGTAGCGGGAGATGGCAAGAGACCCAGTACTTC. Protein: CASSPGSGRWQETQYF.

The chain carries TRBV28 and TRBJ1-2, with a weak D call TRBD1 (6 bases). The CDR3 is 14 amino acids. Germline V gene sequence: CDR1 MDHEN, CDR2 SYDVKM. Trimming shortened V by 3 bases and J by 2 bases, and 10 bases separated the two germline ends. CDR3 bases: TGTGCCAGCAGTTTTAGGGGGTCCAACTATGGCTACACCTTC. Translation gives CASSFRGSNYGYTF.

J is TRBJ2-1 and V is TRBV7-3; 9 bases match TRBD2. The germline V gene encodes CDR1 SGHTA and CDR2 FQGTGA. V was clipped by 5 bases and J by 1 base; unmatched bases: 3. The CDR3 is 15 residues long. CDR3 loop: CASSQSGGSYNEQFF. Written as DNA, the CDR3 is TGTGCCAGCAGCCAAAGCGGGGGGTCCTACAATGAGCAGTTCTTC.

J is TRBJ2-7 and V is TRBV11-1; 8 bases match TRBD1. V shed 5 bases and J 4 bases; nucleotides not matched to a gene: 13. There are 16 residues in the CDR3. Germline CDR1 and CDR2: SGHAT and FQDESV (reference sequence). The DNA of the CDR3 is TGTGCCAGCAGCCCCACCCCGGACAGGGTGAAATACGAGCAGTACTTC. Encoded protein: CASSPTPDRVKYEQYF.

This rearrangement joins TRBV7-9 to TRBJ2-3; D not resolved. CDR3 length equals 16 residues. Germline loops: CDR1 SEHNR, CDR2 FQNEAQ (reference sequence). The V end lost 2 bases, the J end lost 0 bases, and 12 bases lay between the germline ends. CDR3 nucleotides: TGTGCCAGCAGCTTATTCGGCCAGACTAGCACAGATACGCAGTATTTT. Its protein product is CASSLFGQTSTDTQYF.

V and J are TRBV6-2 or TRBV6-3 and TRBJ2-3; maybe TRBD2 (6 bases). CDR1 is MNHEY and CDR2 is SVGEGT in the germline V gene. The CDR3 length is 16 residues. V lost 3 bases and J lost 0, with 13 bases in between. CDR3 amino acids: CASSYSGRESTDTQYF. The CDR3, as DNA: TGTGCCAGCAGTTATTCCGGGCGGGAAAGCACAGATACGCAGTATTTT.

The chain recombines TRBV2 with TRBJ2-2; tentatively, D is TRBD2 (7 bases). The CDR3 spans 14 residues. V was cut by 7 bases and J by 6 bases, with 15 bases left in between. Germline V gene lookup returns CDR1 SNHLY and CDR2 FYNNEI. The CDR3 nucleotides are TGTGCCAGCATAGTAGGGGGGGGCGCCGGGGAGCTGTTTTTT. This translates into CASIVGGGAGELFF.

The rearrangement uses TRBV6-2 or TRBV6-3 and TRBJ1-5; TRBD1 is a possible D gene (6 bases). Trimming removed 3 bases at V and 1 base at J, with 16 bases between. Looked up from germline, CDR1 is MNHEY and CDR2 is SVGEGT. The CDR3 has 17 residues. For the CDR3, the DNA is TGTGCCAGCAGTTATTACGACAGGCCCACAAGCAATCAGCCCCAGCATTTT. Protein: CASSYYDRPTSNQPQHF.

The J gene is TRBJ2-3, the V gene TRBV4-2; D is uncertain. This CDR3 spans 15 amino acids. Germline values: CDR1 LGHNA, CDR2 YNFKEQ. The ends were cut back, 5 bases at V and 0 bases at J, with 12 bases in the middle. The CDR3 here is CASSAYQKSTDTQYF. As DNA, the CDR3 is TGTGCCAGCAGCGCATACCAGAAGAGCACAGATACGCAGTATTTT.

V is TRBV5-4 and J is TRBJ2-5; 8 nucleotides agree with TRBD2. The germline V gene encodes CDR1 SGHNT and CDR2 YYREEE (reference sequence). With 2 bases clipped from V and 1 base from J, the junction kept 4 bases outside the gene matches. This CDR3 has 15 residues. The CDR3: CASSFGGAGQETQYF. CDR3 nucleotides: TGTGCCAGCAGCTTCGGGGGGGCGGGCCAAGAGACCCAGTACTTC. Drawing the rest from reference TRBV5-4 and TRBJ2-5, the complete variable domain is ETGVTQSPTHLIKTRGQQVTLRCSSQSGHNTVSWYQQALGQGPQFIFQYYREEENGRGNFPPRFSGLQFPNYSSELNVNALELDDSALYLCASSFGGAGQETQYFGPGTRLLVL.

The CDR3 region is CAISDTMGFNTEAFF. The CDR3 nucleotides read TGTGCCATCAGCGACACAATGGGCTTCAACACTGAAGCTTTCTTT. The chain uses TRBV10-3 and TRBJ1-1; D is unclear. This CDR3 comprises 15 residues. With 6 bases removed from V and 2 bases from J, the gap between germline ends came to 16 bases. CDR1 is ENHRY and CDR2 is SYGVKD in the germline V gene.

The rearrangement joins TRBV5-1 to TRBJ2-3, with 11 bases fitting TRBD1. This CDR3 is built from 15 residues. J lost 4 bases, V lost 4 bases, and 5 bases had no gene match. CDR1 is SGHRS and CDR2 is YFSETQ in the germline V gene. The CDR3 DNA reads TGCGCCAGCAGCGCCGGACAGGGGGCATCAGATACGCAGTATTTT. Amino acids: CASSAGQGASDTQYF.

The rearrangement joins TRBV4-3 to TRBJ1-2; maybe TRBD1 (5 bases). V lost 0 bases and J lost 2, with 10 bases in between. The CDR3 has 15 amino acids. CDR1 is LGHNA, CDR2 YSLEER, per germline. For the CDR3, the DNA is TGCGCCAGCAGCCAAGACGGGGGGTTCAACTATGGCTACACCTTC. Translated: CASSQDGGFNYGYTF.

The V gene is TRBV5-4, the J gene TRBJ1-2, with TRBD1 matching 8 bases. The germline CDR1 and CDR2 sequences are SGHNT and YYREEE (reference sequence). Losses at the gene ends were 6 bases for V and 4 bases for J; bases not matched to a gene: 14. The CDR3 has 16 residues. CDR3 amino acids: CASNTRGTGALYGYTF. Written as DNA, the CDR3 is TGTGCCAGCAACACGAGGGGGACAGGAGCTCTCTATGGCTACACCTTC.

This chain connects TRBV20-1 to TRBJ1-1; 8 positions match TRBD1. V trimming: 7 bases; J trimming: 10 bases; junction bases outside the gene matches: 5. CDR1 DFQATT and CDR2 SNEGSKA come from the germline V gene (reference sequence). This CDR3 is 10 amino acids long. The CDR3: CSGKQGVAFF. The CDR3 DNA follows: TGCAGTGGGAAACAGGGGGTAGCTTTCTTT.

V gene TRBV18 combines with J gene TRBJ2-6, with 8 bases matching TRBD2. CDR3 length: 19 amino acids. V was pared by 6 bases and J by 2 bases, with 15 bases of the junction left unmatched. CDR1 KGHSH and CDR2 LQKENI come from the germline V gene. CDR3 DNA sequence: TGTGCCAGCTCCCCTTCCCCCCTTAGCGGGGTGGCTGGGGCCAACGTCCTGACTTTC. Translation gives CASSPSPLSGVAGANVLTF.

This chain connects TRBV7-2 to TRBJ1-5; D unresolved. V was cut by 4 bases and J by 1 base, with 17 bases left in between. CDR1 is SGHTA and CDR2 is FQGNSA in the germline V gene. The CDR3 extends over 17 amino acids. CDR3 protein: CASSWVGGSESNQPQHF. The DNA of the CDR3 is TGTGCCAGCAGCTGGGTGGGTGGGAGCGAGAGCAATCAGCCCCAGCATTTT. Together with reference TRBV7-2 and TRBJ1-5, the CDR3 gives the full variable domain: GAGVSQSPSNKVTEKGKDVELRCDPISGHTALYWYRQSLGQGLEFLIYFQGNSAPDKSGLPSDRFSAERTGGSVSTLTIQRTQQEDSAVYLCASSWVGGSESNQPQHFGDGTRLSIL.

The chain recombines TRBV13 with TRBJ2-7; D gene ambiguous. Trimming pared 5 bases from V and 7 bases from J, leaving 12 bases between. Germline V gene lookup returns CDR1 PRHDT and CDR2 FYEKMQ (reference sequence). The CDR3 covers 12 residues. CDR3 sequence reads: CASSPPVGEQYF. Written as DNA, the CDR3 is TGTGCCAGCAGCCCGCCCGTCGGTGAGCAGTACTTC. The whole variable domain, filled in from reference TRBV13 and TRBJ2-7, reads AAGVIQSPRHLIKEKRETATLKCYPIPRHDTVYWYQQGPGQDPQFLISFYEKMQSDKGSIPDRFSAQQFSDYHSELNMSSLELGDSALYFCASSPPVGEQYFGPGTRLTVT.

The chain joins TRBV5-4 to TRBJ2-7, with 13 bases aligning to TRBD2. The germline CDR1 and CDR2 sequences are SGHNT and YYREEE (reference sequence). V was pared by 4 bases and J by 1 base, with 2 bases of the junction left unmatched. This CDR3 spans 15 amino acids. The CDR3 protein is CASSAGLAGSYEQYF. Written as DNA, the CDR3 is TGTGCCAGCAGCGCGGGACTAGCGGGATCCTACGAGCAGTACTTC.

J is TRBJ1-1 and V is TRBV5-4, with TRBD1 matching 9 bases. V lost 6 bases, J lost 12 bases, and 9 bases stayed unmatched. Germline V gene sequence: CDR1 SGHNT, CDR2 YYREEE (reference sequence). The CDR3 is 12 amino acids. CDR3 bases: TGTGCCAGCACTGTGGACAGGGGCTCTTCTTTCTTT. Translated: CASTVDRGSSFF.

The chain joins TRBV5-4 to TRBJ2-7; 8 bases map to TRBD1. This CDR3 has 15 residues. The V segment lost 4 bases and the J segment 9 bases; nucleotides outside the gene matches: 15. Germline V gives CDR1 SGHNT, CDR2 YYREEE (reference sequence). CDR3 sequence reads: CASSPGGMGQLRQYF. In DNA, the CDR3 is TGTGCCAGCAGCCCAGGGGGCATGGGACAGTTGCGGCAGTACTTC. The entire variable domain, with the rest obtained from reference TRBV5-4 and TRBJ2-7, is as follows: ETGVTQSPTHLIKTRGQQVTLRCSSQSGHNTVSWYQQALGQGPQFIFQYYREEENGRGNFPPRFSGLQFPNYSSELNVNALELDDSALYLCASSPGGMGQLRQYFGPGTRLTVT.